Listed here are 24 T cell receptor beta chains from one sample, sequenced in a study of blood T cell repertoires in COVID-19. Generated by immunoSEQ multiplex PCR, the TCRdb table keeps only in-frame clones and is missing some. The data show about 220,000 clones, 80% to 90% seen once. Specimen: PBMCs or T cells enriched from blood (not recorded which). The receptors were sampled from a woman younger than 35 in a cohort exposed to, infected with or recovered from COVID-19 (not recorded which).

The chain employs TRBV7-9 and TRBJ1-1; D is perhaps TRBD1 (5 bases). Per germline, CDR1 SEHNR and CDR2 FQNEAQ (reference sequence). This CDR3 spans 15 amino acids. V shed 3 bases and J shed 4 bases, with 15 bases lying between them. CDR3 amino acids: CASSLGPLKATEAFF. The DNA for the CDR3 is TGTGCCAGCAGCTTGGGGCCCCTCAAGGCCACTGAAGCTTTCTTT.

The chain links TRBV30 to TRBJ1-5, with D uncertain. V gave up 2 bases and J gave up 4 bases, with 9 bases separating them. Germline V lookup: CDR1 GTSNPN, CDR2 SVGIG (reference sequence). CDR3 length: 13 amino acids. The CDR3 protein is CAWSFQNNQPQHF. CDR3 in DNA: TGTGCCTGGAGTTTTCAAAATAATCAGCCCCAGCATTTT.

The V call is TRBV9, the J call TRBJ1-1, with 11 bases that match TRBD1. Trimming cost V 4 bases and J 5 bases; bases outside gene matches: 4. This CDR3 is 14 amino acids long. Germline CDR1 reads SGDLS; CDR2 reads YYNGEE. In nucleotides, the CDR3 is TGTGCCAGCAGCATGGGACAGGGGGGTACTGAAGCTTTCTTT. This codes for CASSMGQGGTEAFF.

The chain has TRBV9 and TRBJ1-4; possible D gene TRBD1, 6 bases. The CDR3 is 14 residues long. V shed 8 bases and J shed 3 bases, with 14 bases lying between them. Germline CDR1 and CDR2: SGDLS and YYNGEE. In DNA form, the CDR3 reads TGTGCCAGTAACGACGGGACACCTAATGAAAAACTGTTTTTT. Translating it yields CASNDGTPNEKLFF.

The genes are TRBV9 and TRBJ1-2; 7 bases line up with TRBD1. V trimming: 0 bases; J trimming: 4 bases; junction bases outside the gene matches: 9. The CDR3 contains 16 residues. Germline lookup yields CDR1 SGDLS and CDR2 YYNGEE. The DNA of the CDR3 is TGTGCCAGCAGCGTAGACACTCAGGGGGACGGCTATGGCTACACCTTC. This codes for CASSVDTQGDGYGYTF.

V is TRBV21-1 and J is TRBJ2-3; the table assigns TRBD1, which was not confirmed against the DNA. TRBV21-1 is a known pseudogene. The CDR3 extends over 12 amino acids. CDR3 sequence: CASSAGTDTQYF. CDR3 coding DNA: TGTGCCAGCAGCGCAGGCACAGATACGCAGTATTTT.

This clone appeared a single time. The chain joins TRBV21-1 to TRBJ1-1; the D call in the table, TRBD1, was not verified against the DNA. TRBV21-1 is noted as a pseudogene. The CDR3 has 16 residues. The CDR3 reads CASSRTWDRDGTEAFF. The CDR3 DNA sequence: TGTGCCAGCAGCAGGACGTGGGACAGGGATGGGACTGAAGCTTTCTTT.

CDR3 in amino acids: CASSLGGDEPQHF. The CDR3, as DNA: TGTGCCAGCTCACTTGGAGGTGATGAGCCCCAGCATTTT. J is TRBJ1-5 and V is TRBV18; D unresolved. Trimming took 4 bases from V and 8 from J, leaving 12 bases between them. This CDR3 contains 13 residues. CDR1 is KGHSH, CDR2 LQKENI, per germline.

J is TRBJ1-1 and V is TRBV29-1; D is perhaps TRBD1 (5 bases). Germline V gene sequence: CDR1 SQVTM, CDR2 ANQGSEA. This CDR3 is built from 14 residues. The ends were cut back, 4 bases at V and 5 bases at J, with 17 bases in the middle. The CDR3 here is CSVVVGGKKTEAFF. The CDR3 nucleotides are TGCAGCGTTGTGGTCGGGGGTAAGAAGACTGAAGCTTTCTTT. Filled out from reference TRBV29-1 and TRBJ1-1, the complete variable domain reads SAVISQKPSRDICQRGTSLTIQCQVDSQVTMMFWYRQQPGQSLTLIATANQGSEATYESGFVIDKFPISRPNLTFSTLTVSNMSPEDSSIYLCSVVVGGKKTEAFFGQGTRLTVV.

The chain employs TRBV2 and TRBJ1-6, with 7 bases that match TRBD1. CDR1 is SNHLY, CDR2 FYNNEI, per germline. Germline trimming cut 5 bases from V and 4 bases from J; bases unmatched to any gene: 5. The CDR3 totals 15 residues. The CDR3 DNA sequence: TGTGCCAGCAGTCGACAGGGAATTTATAATTCACCCCTCCACTTT. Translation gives CASSRQGIYNSPLHF. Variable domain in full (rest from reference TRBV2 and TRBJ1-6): EPEVTQTPSHQVTQMGQEVILRCVPISNHLYFYWYRQILGQKVEFLVSFYNNEISEKSEIFDDQFSVERPDGSNFTLKIRSTKLEDSAMYFCASSRQGIYNSPLHFGNGTRLTVT.

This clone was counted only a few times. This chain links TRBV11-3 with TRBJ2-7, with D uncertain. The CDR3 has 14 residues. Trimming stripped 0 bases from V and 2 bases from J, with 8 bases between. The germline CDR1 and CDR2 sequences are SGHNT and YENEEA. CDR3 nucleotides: TGTGCCAGCAGCTTAGACCCAGTCACCTACGAGCAGTACTTC. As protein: CASSLDPVTYEQYF.

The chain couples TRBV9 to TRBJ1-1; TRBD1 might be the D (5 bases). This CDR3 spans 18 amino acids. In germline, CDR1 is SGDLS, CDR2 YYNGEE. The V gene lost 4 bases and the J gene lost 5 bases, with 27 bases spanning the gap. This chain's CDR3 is CASSPVAGGTGWGTEAFF. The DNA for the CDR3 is TGTGCCAGCAGCCCCGTCGCCGGGGGGACGGGGTGGGGTACTGAAGCTTTCTTT.

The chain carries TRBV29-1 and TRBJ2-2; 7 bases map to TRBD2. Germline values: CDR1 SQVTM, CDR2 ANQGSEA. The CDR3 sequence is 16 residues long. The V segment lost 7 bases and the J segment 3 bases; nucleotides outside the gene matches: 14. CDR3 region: CSAGRDYPLDTGELFF. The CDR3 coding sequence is TGCAGCGCGGGCAGGGACTACCCATTGGACACCGGGGAGCTGTTTTTT.

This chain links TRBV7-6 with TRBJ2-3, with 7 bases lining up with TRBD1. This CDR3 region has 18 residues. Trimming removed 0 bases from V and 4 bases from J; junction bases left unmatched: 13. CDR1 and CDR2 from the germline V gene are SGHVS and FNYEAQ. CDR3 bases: TGTGCCAGCAGCTTAGCGGGTTGGACAGGAAGACAACCAGATACGCAGTATTTT. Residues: CASSLAGWTGRQPDTQYF.

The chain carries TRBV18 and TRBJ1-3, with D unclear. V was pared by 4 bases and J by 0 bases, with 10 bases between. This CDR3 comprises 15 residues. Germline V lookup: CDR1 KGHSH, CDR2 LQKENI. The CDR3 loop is CASSLRSSSGNTIYF. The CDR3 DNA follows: TGTGCCAGCTCACTTCGAAGTAGCTCTGGAAACACCATATATTTT.

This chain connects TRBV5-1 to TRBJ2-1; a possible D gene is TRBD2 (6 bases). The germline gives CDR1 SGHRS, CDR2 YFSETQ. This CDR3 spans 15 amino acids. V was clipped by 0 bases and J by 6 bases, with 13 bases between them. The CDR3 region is CASSLALAGTNEQFF. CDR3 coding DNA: TGCGCCAGCAGCTTGGCACTAGCAGGCACCAATGAGCAGTTCTTC.

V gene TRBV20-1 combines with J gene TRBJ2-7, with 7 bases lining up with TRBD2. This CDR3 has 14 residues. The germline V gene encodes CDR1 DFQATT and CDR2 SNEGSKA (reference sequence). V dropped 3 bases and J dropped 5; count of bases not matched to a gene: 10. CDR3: CSASLGGRFNEQYF. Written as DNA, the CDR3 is TGCAGTGCTAGTTTGGGGGGGAGATTCAACGAGCAGTACTTC.

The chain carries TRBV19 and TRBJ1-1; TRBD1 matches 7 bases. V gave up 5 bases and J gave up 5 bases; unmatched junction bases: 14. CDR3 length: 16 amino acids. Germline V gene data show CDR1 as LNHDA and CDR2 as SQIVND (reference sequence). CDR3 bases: TGTGCCAGTAGTTTCTCGACAGGGAAGGGTTGGACTGAAGCTTTCTTT. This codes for CASSFSTGKGWTEAFF.

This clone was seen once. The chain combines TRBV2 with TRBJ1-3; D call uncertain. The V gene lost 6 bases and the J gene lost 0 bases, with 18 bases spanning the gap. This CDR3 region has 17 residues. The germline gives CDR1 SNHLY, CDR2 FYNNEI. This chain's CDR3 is CASRLIIAESSGNTIYF. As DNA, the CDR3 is TGTGCCAGCAGATTAATCATAGCGGAGAGCTCTGGAAACACCATATATTTT.

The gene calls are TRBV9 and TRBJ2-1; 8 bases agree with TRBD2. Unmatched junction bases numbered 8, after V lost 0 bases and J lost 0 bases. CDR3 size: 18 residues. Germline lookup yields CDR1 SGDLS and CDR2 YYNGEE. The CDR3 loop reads CASSVADGLARSYNEQFF. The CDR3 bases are TGTGCCAGCAGCGTAGCTGATGGACTAGCCCGCTCCTACAATGAGCAGTTCTTC.

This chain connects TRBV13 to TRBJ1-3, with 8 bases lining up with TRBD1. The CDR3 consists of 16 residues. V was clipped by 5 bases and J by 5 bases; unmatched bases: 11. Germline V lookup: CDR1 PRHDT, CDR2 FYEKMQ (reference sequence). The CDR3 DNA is TGTGCCAGCAGCAATAACAGGGGGAGGCTCAGAAACACCATATATTTT. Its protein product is CASSNNRGRLRNTIYF.

The CDR3 loop reads CASSGTSVGTQYF. The CDR3 nucleotides read TGTGCCAGCAGCGGGACTAGCGTGGGGACCCAGTACTTC. This chain connects TRBV9 to TRBJ2-5, with TRBD2 matching 9 bases. The CDR3 covers 13 residues. With 3 bases clipped from V and 7 bases from J, the junction kept 4 bases outside the gene matches. CDR1 is SGDLS, CDR2 YYNGEE, per germline.

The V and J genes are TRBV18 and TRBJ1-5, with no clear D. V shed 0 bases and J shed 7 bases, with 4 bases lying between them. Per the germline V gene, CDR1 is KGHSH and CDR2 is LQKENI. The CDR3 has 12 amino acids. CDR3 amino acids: CASSPPQQPQHF. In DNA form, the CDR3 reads TGTGCCAGCTCACCACCCCAACAGCCCCAGCATTTT.

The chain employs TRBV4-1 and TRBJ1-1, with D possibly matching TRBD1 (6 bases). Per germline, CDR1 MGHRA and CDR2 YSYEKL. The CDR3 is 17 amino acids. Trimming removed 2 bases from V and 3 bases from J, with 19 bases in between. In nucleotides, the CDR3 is TGCGCCAGCAGCCAAAAACCCCCACAGGGCGGTTACACTGAAGCTTTCTTT. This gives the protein CASSQKPPQGGYTEAFF.